This T cell receptor beta chain was captured in a study of T cells generated in artificial thymic organoids (dated by TCRdb to the late 2010s). As for the study more broadly: In some experiments, thymic T cells were further FACS-purified to deplete CD4 immature single positive or double positive precursors. The study compared TCR alpha and beta CDR3 repertoires of CD8 single positive T cells derived from in vitro artificial thymic organoids with the repertoires of thymic and peripheral blood naive CD8 T cells. The repertoire sequencing data shown were described as representative of three independent experiments. The paper as a whole reports these results and caveats: Organoid-derived CD8 single positive T cells showed physiological TCR clonotype diversity comparable to thymic and blood naive CD8 T cells.

Enrichment of primary CD8+ T cells was done with magnetic beads from the Miltenyi CD8+ T cell Isolation Kit. Before RNA extraction, CD3+TCRalphabeta+CD8 single positive T cells from both organoids and thymus were sorted by FACS. Total RNA was purified from roughly 40,000 to 200,000 sorted cells per sample with the RNeasy Micro kit, and quality checked on an Agilent RNA 6000 Nano chip. To release thymocytes, thymic fragments were dissected, broken up by pipetting and passed through a 70 um strainer. TCRalpha and TCRbeta libraries were amplified in separate semi-nested PCR reactions using Advantage 2 and reverse primers located in the TRAC or TRBC constant regions. Between roughly 3.5 and 550 ng of total RNA was used as input for first-strand cDNA synthesis. TCR cDNA libraries were generated by 5'-RACE using the SMARTer PCR cDNA Synthesis kit, with a poly-dT primer employed for first-strand synthesis. Each semi-nested reverse primer in the constant region carried a 5-nucleotide sample-specific barcode, and the resulting products were cleaned up with the Zymo DNA Clean and Concentrator-5 kit. Up to ten barcoded samples were pooled, ligated to Illumina adaptors and sequenced on an Illumina MiSeq as 2 x 150 bp paired-end reads. The authors' pipeline ran thus. Demultiplexed reads were aligned using BLAT against a custom library containing all human TRAV, TRAJ, TRBV, TRBD and TRBJ combinations from IMGT. The best BLAT hits were picked using pslCDnaFilter (-maxAligns=1, -ignoreIntrons), and custom Perl scripts were used to calculate clonotype frequencies. TCRdb reran the public reads through fastp at Q25 and MiXCR, keeping productive beta chains. Rows matching on CDR3 protein sequence are summarized as one entry with the most common DNA and genes. TCRdb's processing, not the study's, gives the V and J calls here. This sample holds fewer than 9,000 distinct CDR3 sequences; around 17% were observed only once. The top ten constitute under 1.5% of the sample.

V lost 1 base and J lost 4 bases, and the count of bases not matched to a germline gene is 7. Spanning cysteine to phenylalanine, the CDR3 consists of 16 amino acids. CDR3 DNA only is kept here, 48 bases in frame from base 1. CDR1 is given as MNHEY and CDR2 as SMNVEV, both from the germline V gene (reference sequence). This clonotype is identified as medium-sized (0.01 to 0.1%). The clone's antigen remains unknown. No base quality values were provided; no much bigger clone lies one nucleotide off. The sequenced sample was naive CD8+ T cells from the thymus. The cell subset or site label of this sample denotes: CD3+TCRalphabeta+CD8SP T cells; for blood, CD45RO-CCR7+ naive CD8+ T cells. The rearrangement combines TRBV27 with TRBJ2-1; TRBD2 aligns with 7 central bases. The receptor's source is a human donor who gave cord blood stem cells for thymic organoid culture, a cardiac surgery patient who gave postnatal thymus, or a blood donor (not recorded which). The nucleotides read TGTGCCAGCAGTTTATTCGGCGGGAGAGGTTACAATGAGCAGTTCTTC. This sequence encodes CASSLFGGRGYNEQFF.